A single sample is the source of the 15 T cell receptor beta chains below, sequenced in a study of healthy donors' naive CD4 and CD8 T cells. Starting from 500 ng of total RNA, TCR libraries were made with linear amplification. TCRdb re-derived calls from the reads in MiXCR, one entry per CDR3 protein. Of roughly 200,000 distinct CDR3 sequences listed, around 74% are singletons. Input material: naive CD4+ and CD8+ T cells sorted from blood, pooled from several donors. Source of these receptors: a pool of human donors in good health; the sample pools cells from several healthy donors.

The chain employs TRBV30 and TRBJ2-2; a possible D gene is TRBD1 (6 bases). The CDR3 is 13 residues long. CDR1 is GTSNPN and CDR2 is SVGIG in the germline V gene (reference sequence). The V and J ends lost 5 bases and 6 bases respectively, with 13 bases between them. The CDR3 DNA reads as TGTGCCTGGGAAACAGGGATGGCCGGGGAGCTGTTTTTT. Translating it yields CAWETGMAGELFF.

V and J are TRBV11-2 and TRBJ2-7; 10 positions agree with TRBD1. V gave up 1 base and J gave up 5 bases; unmatched junction bases: 5. Germline CDR1 reads SGHAT; CDR2 reads FQNNGV. CDR3 length equals 15 residues. CDR3 sequence: CASSLGDRGLNEQYF. The CDR3, as DNA: TGTGCCAGCAGCTTAGGAGACAGGGGGCTGAACGAGCAGTACTTC. The variable domain in full, with the rest retrieved from reference TRBV11-2 and TRBJ2-7, is EAGVAQSPRYKIIEKRQSVAFWCNPISGHATLYWYQQILGQGPKLLIQFQNNGVVDDSQLPKDRFSAERLKGVDSTLKIQPAKLEDSAVYLCASSLGDRGLNEQYFGPGTRLTVT.

This chain links TRBV20-1 with TRBJ2-1; D gene unclear. Germline V lookup: CDR1 DFQATT, CDR2 SNEGSKA (reference sequence). The V end lost 6 bases, the J end lost 7 bases, and 16 bases lay between the germline ends. This CDR3 comprises 13 residues. CDR3 protein: CSAKDWWGNEQFF. The DNA for the CDR3 is TGCAGTGCAAAAGACTGGTGGGGTAATGAGCAGTTCTTC.

The chain couples TRBV30 to TRBJ1-6; 7 bases map to TRBD1. The CDR3 spans 15 residues. With V trimmed by 2 bases and J by 6 bases, 7 bases remained unmatched. Germline V gives CDR1 GTSNPN, CDR2 SVGIG (reference sequence). The CDR3 region has the DNA TGTGCCTGGAGTACCCCCGGGACAGCTAATTCACCCCTCCACTTT. Translation gives CAWSTPGTANSPLHF.

The genes are TRBV29-1 and TRBJ1-1; weak D call: TRBD1 (6 bases). CDR1 and CDR2 (germline): SQVTM, ANQGSEA. With 5 bases removed from V and 9 bases from J, the gap between germline ends came to 16 bases. The CDR3 runs to 12 residues. As DNA, the CDR3 is TGCAGCGTTTTTTCGGGACAAACCCAAGCTTTCTTT. It is translated as CSVFSGQTQAFF. The full variable domain, in which reference TRBV29-1 and TRBJ1-1 provide the parts outside the CDR3, is SAVISQKPSRDICQRGTSLTIQCQVDSQVTMMFWYRQQPGQSLTLIATANQGSEATYESGFVIDKFPISRPNLTFSTLTVSNMSPEDSSIYLCSVFSGQTQAFFGQGTRLTVV.

The chain recombines TRBV29-1 with TRBJ1-2, with D maybe TRBD1 (5 bases). Per germline, CDR1 SQVTM and CDR2 ANQGSEA. The CDR3 runs to 12 residues. V shed 4 bases and J shed 4 bases, with 10 bases lying between them. CDR3: CSVVSGSYGYTF. CDR3 DNA sequence: TGCAGCGTTGTGTCAGGGTCCTATGGCTACACCTTC. Full variable domain (outside the CDR3, taken from reference TRBV29-1 and TRBJ1-2): SAVISQKPSRDICQRGTSLTIQCQVDSQVTMMFWYRQQPGQSLTLIATANQGSEATYESGFVIDKFPISRPNLTFSTLTVSNMSPEDSSIYLCSVVSGSYGYTFGSGTRLTVV.

The chain joins TRBV6-5 to TRBJ1-5, with D unclear. The germline V and J ends were trimmed by 6 bases and 5 bases, with 11 bases remaining between them. CDR1 MNHEY and CDR2 SVGAGI come from the germline V gene. The CDR3 runs to 13 residues. CDR3 nucleotides: TGTGCCAGCAGGCCTTCGGGAGATCAGCCCCAGCATTTT. This encodes CASRPSGDQPQHF.

V usage is TRBV29-1 and J usage is TRBJ2-3, with D perhaps TRBD1 (6 bases). The CDR3 extends over 13 amino acids. Between the trimmed V and J ends, which lost 4 bases and 5 bases, there was a span of 13 bases. Germline values: CDR1 SQVTM, CDR2 ANQGSEA. CDR3 region: CSVATGSGDTQYF. In DNA, the CDR3 is TGCAGCGTTGCGACAGGTTCGGGAGATACGCAGTATTTT.

The rearrangement links TRBV11-2 to TRBJ2-1; D is perhaps TRBD2 (7 bases). The V end was cut by 2 bases, the J end by 9 bases, with 17 bases between. CDR3 length: 15 amino acids. Germline-derived CDR1 and CDR2 are SGHAT and FQNNGV. The CDR3 loop reads CASSLFDPGEGEQFF. CDR3 coding DNA: TGTGCCAGCAGCTTATTTGACCCAGGGGAGGGTGAGCAGTTCTTC.

The chain uses TRBV27 and TRBJ2-1, with TRBD2 matching over 7 bases. Germline V gene data show CDR1 as MNHEY and CDR2 as SMNVEV (reference sequence). The CDR3 is made up of 16 amino acids. With V trimmed by 4 bases and J by 4 bases, 10 bases remained unmatched. The CDR3 DNA reads TGTGCCAGCAGTTCCTCGGCGGGAGAGCGATACAATGAGCAGTTCTTC. The encoded protein is CASSSSAGERYNEQFF.

Only a few counts were recorded for this clonotype. The chain combines TRBV6-5 with TRBJ1-1, with TRBD1 identical over 7 bases. The germline V gene encodes CDR1 MNHEY and CDR2 SVGAGI. The CDR3 is 14 residues long. The ends lost 4 bases at V and 5 bases at J; junction bases unmatched: 7. The chain's CDR3 is CASSLQGEGTEAFF. The CDR3 DNA reads TGTGCCAGCAGTTTGCAGGGGGAGGGAACTGAAGCTTTCTTT.

The chain uses TRBV19 and TRBJ1-5; D is ambiguous. Germline CDR1 reads LNHDA; CDR2 reads SQIVND (reference sequence). The germline V and J ends were trimmed by 6 bases and 1 base, with 13 bases remaining between them. The CDR3 is made up of 15 amino acids. The CDR3 reads CASRTHLGSNQPQHF. The CDR3 DNA is TGTGCCAGTAGGACCCACTTGGGGAGCAATCAGCCCCAGCATTTT.

V gene TRBV29-1 combines with J gene TRBJ2-1; tentative D call: TRBD1 (6 bases). The germline V gene has CDR1 SQVTM and CDR2 ANQGSEA. Trimming removed 7 bases at V and 5 bases at J, with 15 bases between. The CDR3 sequence is 13 residues long. CDR3: CSGGWTENNEQFF. The CDR3 DNA follows: TGCAGCGGGGGGTGGACAGAGAACAATGAGCAGTTCTTC.

The chain links TRBV29-1 to TRBJ2-7; 7 nucleotides align to TRBD1. The CDR3 sequence is 12 residues long. CDR1 is SQVTM and CDR2 is ANQGSEA in the germline V gene. V shed 5 bases and J 2 bases; nucleotides not matched to a gene: 3. The CDR3 loop reads CSVKGQPYEQYF. The DNA of the CDR3 is TGCAGCGTTAAGGGACAGCCCTACGAGCAGTACTTC.

This clonotype was observed once. This sequence joins TRBV20-1 and TRBJ2-7; 7 bases line up with TRBD1. Looked up from germline, CDR1 is DFQATT and CDR2 is SNEGSKA (reference sequence). Trimming at V came to 3 bases and at J to 2 bases, leaving 10 bases not matched to a gene. This CDR3 contains 15 residues. The CDR3 DNA is TGCAGTGCTAGCTCCCCGGGACAGAGCCCCTACGAGCAGTACTTC. It encodes CSASSPGQSPYEQYF.